A selection of T cell receptor beta chains follows, all from one sample in a study of T cell repertoires in cytomegalovirus infection. One entry per CDR3 protein, called by TCRdb with MiXCR from the reads. The sample includes around 310,000 distinct CDR3 sequences, roughly 29% seen only once; the top ten take approximately 20%. Antigen specificity for these receptors is unknown. This sample comprised cultured PBMCs, obtained from culture after CMV antigen stimulation. These receptors were collected from a human donor in good health (CMV status not recorded). Some clones in this sample may be carry-over from other donors' samples. CDR3s include the opening cysteine and the closing phenylalanine or tryptophan. A D gene is named only where the DNA matches it firmly. The size field is filled for only some rows; it gives once, few, many or a size class.

v_gene,abundance,j_gene,d_gene,len,CDR3nt,CDR3aa
TRBV11-2,few,TRBJ1-5,.,14,TGTGCCAGCAGCTCATTGCAGGGCGACCAGCCCCAGCATTTT,CASSSLQGDQPQHF
TRBV6-5,.,TRBJ1-2,.,15,TGTGCCAGCAGTTACTCGGAGGCAGGGATCTATGGCTACACCTTC,CASSYSEAGIYGYTF
TRBV7-3,.,TRBJ1-1,.,13,TGTGCCAGCAGCTTAAACACGTACACTGAAGCTTTCTTT,CASSLNTYTEAFF
TRBV20-1,once,TRBJ2-7,.,14,TGCAGTGCTTATGGGGGGATTATTTCCTACGAGCAGTACTTC,CSAYGGIISYEQYF
TRBV7-9,many,TRBJ2-7,.,15,TGTGCCAGCAGCTCCCGGGACATCGGTTTCTACGAGCAGTACTTC,CASSSRDIGFYEQYF
TRBV15,.,TRBJ2-7,.,16,TGTGCCACCAGCAGGAGAGGACTACCCCTCTCCTACGAGCAGTACTTC,CATSRRGLPLSYEQYF
TRBV7-9,.,TRBJ2-1,TRBD1,15,TGTGCCAGCAGCCTTGGACAGGGGTTCGGCAATGAGCAGTTCTTC,CASSLGQGFGNEQFF
TRBV20-1,few,TRBJ2-3,TRBD2,15,TGCAGTGCTGGGGCACTAGCGGGGGGCCCTGATACGCAGTATTTT,CSAGALAGGPDTQYF
TRBV2,once,TRBJ1-2,TRBD1,13,TGTGCCAGCAGCAAGGACAGGGACTATGGCTACACCTTC,CASSKDRDYGYTF
TRBV23-1,.,TRBJ2-2,.,18,TGCGCCAGCAGTCAATCAGGGCAGGGAGTCTCGAACACCGGGGAGCTGTTTTTT,CASSQSGQGVSNTGELFF
TRBV30,.,TRBJ2-5,TRBD2,13,TGTGCCTGGACCGCTAGCGGACAAGAGACCCAGTACTTC,CAWTASGQETQYF
TRBV24-1,few,TRBJ2-7,.,13,TGTGCCACCGCTAGCGTCAGCTCCTACGAGCAGTACTTC,CATASVSSYEQYF
TRBV18,.,TRBJ2-3,.,16,TGTGCCAGCTCACCACCGCTAAGCGGTAGCACAGATACGCAGTATTTT,CASSPPLSGSTDTQYF
TRBV6-1,few,TRBJ2-2,TRBD1,15,TGTGCCAGCAGTGCCCGGACAGGGCTGGGCGGGGAGCTGTTTTTT,CASSARTGLGGELFF
TRBV20-1,.,TRBJ1-4,.,13,TGCAGTGCTAAGACAGCCGAAAATGAAAAACTGTTTTTT,CSAKTAENEKLFF
TRBV20-1,.,TRBJ2-2,.,14,TGCAGTGCTAGAGGACTAGTCGACACCGGGGAGCTGTTTTTT,CSARGLVDTGELFF
TRBV7-2,.,TRBJ2-1,.,15,TGTGCCAGCAGTACCTATTCGAGCTCCTACAATGAGCAGTTCTTC,CASSTYSSSYNEQFF
TRBV7-3,.,TRBJ2-1,TRBD2,12,TGTGCCAGCAGCTTTCCTAGCGGGGAGGTGTTCTTC,CASSFPSGEVFF
TRBV5-1,.,TRBJ2-1,TRBD2,16,TGCGCCAGCAGCGCTGTTAGCGGGGGAGAATACAATGAGCAGTTCTTC,CASSAVSGGEYNEQFF
TRBV2,.,TRBJ2-7,.,14,TGTGCCAGCAGGGCGGGACCGGGAACCTACGAGCAGTACTTC,CASRAGPGTYEQYF
TRBV6-2/TRBV6-3,.,TRBJ2-6,.,14,TGTGCCAGCAGAGGGGGTTCTGGGGCCAACGTCCTGACTTTC,CASRGGSGANVLTF
TRBV19,.,TRBJ1-1,.,16,TGTGCCAGTAGTATCGGGAGTCGGATTTTGAACACTGAAGCTTTCTTT,CASSIGSRILNTEAFF
TRBV5-6,few,TRBJ1-5,TRBD1,15,TGTGCCAGCAGCTTGCGACAGGGCCGCAATCAGCCCCAGCATTTT,CASSLRQGRNQPQHF
TRBV5-4,.,TRBJ2-1,TRBD2,16,TGTGCCAGCAGCCTAGGGACTAGCGGGGGCATCGATGAGCAGTTCTTC,CASSLGTSGGIDEQFF
TRBV7-6,.,TRBJ1-2,.,12,TGTGCCAGCAGCCCCGGGAGGGGGGGCTACACCTTC,CASSPGRGGYTF
TRBV5-1,few,TRBJ1-1,.,15,TGCGCCAGCAGCTTGGAGGGGGAGGCGGACACTGAAGCTTTCTTT,CASSLEGEADTEAFF
TRBV19,few,TRBJ2-3,TRBD2,18,TGTGCCAGTAGTAGCGGACTAAGCGGGAGTTTTAGCACAGATACGCAGTATTTT,CASSSGLSGSFSTDTQYF
TRBV7-6,.,TRBJ1-3,.,16,TGTGCCAGCAGCTTAGACTCAGGGTTTCCTGGAAACACCATATATTTT,CASSLDSGFPGNTIYF
TRBV6-5,.,TRBJ2-5,.,17,TGTGCCAGTTCGGTTCGGGCTTCGTTGGGCTTCCAAGAGACCCAGTACTTC,CASSVRASLGFQETQYF
TRBV19,few,TRBJ1-2,.,12,TGTGCCAGTAGTATGGGAGTAGATGGCTACACCTTC,CASSMGVDGYTF
TRBV27,.,TRBJ2-1,TRBD2,15,TGTGCCAGCAGTTTATCCGGCGGGAGGGTCAATGAGCAGTTCTTC,CASSLSGGRVNEQFF
TRBV7-8,.,TRBJ2-3,TRBD2,14,TGTGCCAGTCTACCACTAGCGAGCACAGATACGCAGTATTTT,CASLPLASTDTQYF
TRBV7-2,many,TRBJ1-3,.,19,TGTGCCAGCACCGACCCTGGGATTTTTTCGGGGCCCGCTAGAAACACCATATATTTT,CASTDPGIFSGPARNTIYF